A selection of T cell receptor beta chains follows, all from one sample in a study of technical replicates of blood from several donors. The repertoire was sequenced with immunoSEQ multiplex PCR; TCRdb's copy has only in-frame clones and lacks some. This table holds tens of thousands of clones, around 89% found once. Sequencing input: T cells isolated from PBMCs. These TCRs come from a human donor in good health. The CDR3 runs from the conserved cysteine through the conserved F or W. Each record gives: V gene, J gene, clone size, D gene, CDR3 protein, CDR3 DNA. D genes are given only for firm matches. Only some rows state a clone size, as once, few, many or a class for expanded clones.

V: TRBV4-1
J: TRBJ1-5
size: .
D: .
CDR3: CASSQLFGPNQPQHF
DNA: TGCGCCAGCAGCCAATTATTCGGTCCCAATCAGCCCCAGCATTTT

V: TRBV11-3
J: TRBJ2-3
size: .
D: TRBD2
CDR3: CASSSRLAGISTDTQYF
DNA: TGTGCCAGCAGCTCACGACTAGCGGGAATTAGCACAGATACGCAGTATTTT

V: TRBV5-4
J: TRBJ2-3
size: .
D: .
CDR3: CASSPPSERDTQYF
DNA: TGTGCCAGCAGCCCCCCTTCGGAGCGAGATACGCAGTATTTT

V: TRBV2
J: TRBJ2-1
size: .
D: TRBD2
CDR3: CASRDGLAGVEQFF
DNA: TGTGCCAGCAGGGACGGACTAGCGGGAGTTGAGCAGTTCTTC

V: TRBV6-6
J: TRBJ2-5
size: .
D: TRBD2
CDR3: CASRGLAGYQETQYF
DNA: TGTGCCAGCAGGGGACTAGCGGGGTATCAAGAGACCCAGTACTTC

V: TRBV6-1
J: TRBJ1-2
size: .
D: .
CDR3: CASSEGEGEGLGYGYTF
DNA: TGTGCCAGCAGTGAAGGGGAGGGCGAAGGCCTTGGCTATGGCTACACCTTC

V: TRBV14
J: TRBJ2-4
size: .
D: TRBD2
CDR3: CASSPFGGGPVNIQYF
DNA: TGTGCCAGCAGCCCCTTCGGGGGGGGCCCTGTAAACATTCAGTACTTC

V: TRBV5-6
J: TRBJ2-7
size: .
D: .
CDR3: CASSISYEQYF
DNA: TGTGCCAGCAGCATTAGCTACGAGCAGTACTTC

V: TRBV6-1
J: TRBJ2-7
size: .
D: .
CDR3: CASSPPSYEQYF
DNA: TGTGCCAGCAGTCCTCCCTCCTACGAGCAGTACTTC

V: TRBV25-1
J: TRBJ1-4
size: .
D: .
CDR3: CASSEYEQGREKLFF
DNA: TGTGCCAGCAGTGAATATGAGCAGGGTCGTGAAAAACTGTTTTTT

V: TRBV7-3
J: TRBJ2-2
size: .
D: .
CDR3: CASSSGGAELFF
DNA: TGTGCCAGCAGCTCTGGGGGGGCCGAGCTGTTTTTT

V: TRBV6-6
J: TRBJ2-2
size: .
D: .
CDR3: CASSLEVPRTGELFF
DNA: TGTGCCAGCAGCTTAGAGGTTCCGCGGACCGGGGAGCTGTTTTTT

V: TRBV23-1
J: TRBJ1-5
size: .
D: TRBD1
CDR3: CASSQFPGQWGRSSQPQHF
DNA: TGCGCCAGCAGTCAGTTCCCGGGACAGTGGGGTCGTTCTAGTCAGCCCCAGCATTTT

V: TRBV27
J: TRBJ1-1
size: .
D: TRBD1
CDR3: CASSLETGVKAFF
DNA: TGTGCCAGCAGTTTAGAGACAGGGGTAAAGGCTTTCTTT

V: TRBV6-5
J: TRBJ2-7
size: once
D: .
CDR3: CASSFSESTYEQYF
DNA: TGTGCCAGCAGTTTTAGCGAATCTACCTACGAGCAGTACTTC

V: TRBV6-4
J: TRBJ2-2
size: .
D: TRBD2
CDR3: CASSDPGLAENTGELFF
DNA: TGTGCCAGCAGTGACCCGGGACTAGCGGAGAACACCGGGGAGCTGTTTTTT

V: TRBV5-4
J: TRBJ2-5
size: .
D: TRBD1
CDR3: CASSSETGTGETQYF
DNA: TGTGCCAGCAGCTCTGAGACAGGGACCGGAGAGACCCAGTACTTC

V: TRBV4-1
J: TRBJ2-5
size: .
D: .
CDR3: CASSQAGPGLAVWTQYF
DNA: TGCGCCAGCAGCCAAGCAGGACCTGGACTGGCCGTTTGGACCCAGTACTTC

V: TRBV7-9
J: TRBJ2-1
size: .
D: TRBD2
CDR3: CASSQGLAGGPSNEQFF
DNA: TGTGCCAGCAGCCAGGGACTAGCGGGAGGGCCTTCTAATGAGCAGTTCTTC

V: TRBV19
J: TRBJ1-5
size: .
D: .
CDR3: CASSPGFLEPQHF
DNA: TGTGCCAGCTCCCCAGGTTTTCTCGAGCCCCAGCATTTT

V: TRBV15
J: TRBJ1-3
size: .
D: TRBD1
CDR3: CATSNQQGEVGNTIYF
DNA: TGTGCCACCAGCAACCAACAGGGGGAGGTGGGAAACACCATATATTTT

V: TRBV27
J: TRBJ2-3
size: .
D: .
CDR3: CASRRLTDTQYF
DNA: TGTGCCAGCAGAAGACTCACAGATACGCAGTATTTT

V: TRBV6-6
J: TRBJ2-1
size: .
D: TRBD1
CDR3: CASSLTGAHEQFF
DNA: TGTGCCAGCAGTCTAACAGGGGCACATGAGCAGTTCTTC

V: TRBV9
J: TRBJ2-1
size: .
D: TRBD2
CDR3: CASSGALAGGEQFF
DNA: TGTGCCAGCAGCGGGGCATTAGCGGGCGGGGAGCAGTTCTTC

V: TRBV9
J: TRBJ2-3
size: .
D: TRBD2
CDR3: CASSSRLAGSSTDTQYF
DNA: TGTGCCAGCAGCTCCAGACTAGCGGGATCTAGCACAGATACGCAGTATTTT

V: TRBV11-1
J: TRBJ2-7
size: .
D: .
CDR3: CASSLFAGRYEQYF
DNA: TGTGCCAGCAGCTTATTTGCGGGCAGATACGAGCAGTACTTC

V: TRBV29-1
J: TRBJ2-1
size: .
D: TRBD2
CDR3: CSVTSGFGNEQFF
DNA: TGCAGCGTGACTAGCGGGTTCGGGAATGAGCAGTTCTTC

V: TRBV6-1
J: TRBJ2-7
size: .
D: .
CDR3: CASSALDYEQYF
DNA: TGTGCCAGCAGTGCCCTAGACTACGAGCAGTACTTC

V: TRBV30
J: TRBJ1-1
size: .
D: .
CDR3: CAWSQTLNTEAFF
DNA: TGTGCCTGGAGCCAGACACTGAACACTGAAGCTTTCTTT